The next 19 T cell receptor beta chains were all read from a single sample in a study of blood T cell repertoires in COVID-19. The assay was immunoSEQ multiplex PCR, and TCRdb's table has in-frame clones only and misses some. The sample has about 170,000 clones; around 80% are singletons. The specimen was peripheral blood. Source of these receptors: a woman in her 70s with COVID-19, enrolled during active disease.

CDR3 protein: CASSTPVDRVFMNTEAFF. CDR3 DNA sequence: TGCGCCAGCAGTACCCCCGTCGACAGGGTATTCATGAACACTGAAGCTTTCTTT. The chain joins TRBV10-2 to TRBJ1-1; 7 bases agree with TRBD1. Germline CDR1 is WSHSY and CDR2 is SAAADI. V lost 5 bases and J lost 0; bases outside the gene matches: 15. The CDR3 contains 18 residues.

The chain is built from TRBV11-2 and TRBJ1-2; D is unresolved. V was shortened by 0 bases and J by 5 bases, with 13 bases between the two germline ends. This CDR3 spans 15 amino acids. The germline V gene has CDR1 SGHAT and CDR2 FQNNGV. The CDR3 is CASSLDLQPVYGYTF. CDR3 bases: TGTGCCAGCAGCTTAGATTTACAGCCGGTGTATGGCTACACCTTC.

The chain combines TRBV15 with TRBJ2-2; D possibly corresponds to TRBD1 (5 bases). Trimming left V 0 bases short and J 1 base short, with 9 bases between. The germline gives CDR1 LNHNV, CDR2 YYDKDF (reference sequence). There are 16 residues in the CDR3. CDR3 in amino acids: CATSREIGQNTGELFF. In DNA, the CDR3 is TGTGCCACCAGCAGAGAGATCGGACAGAACACCGGGGAGCTGTTTTTT.

The CDR3, as DNA: TGTGCCACCAGCAGAGATGGCAGGGGAGCTGAAAAACTGTTTTTT. It specifies CATSRDGRGAEKLFF. The chain links TRBV15 to TRBJ1-4, with a possible D match to TRBD1 (6 bases). Germline V CDR1 and CDR2: LNHNV, YYDKDF (reference sequence). Trimming shortened V by 0 bases and J by 7 bases, and 12 bases separated the two germline ends. The CDR3 loop spans 15 amino acids.

The chain is built from TRBV24-1 and TRBJ1-5, with 8 bases aligning to TRBD1. CDR3 length equals 12 residues. J gave up 9 bases and V 9 bases, and 6 bases lay outside the gene matches. Germline assignment: CDR1 KGHDR and CDR2 SFDVKD. The CDR3 loop is CATGTGRGPQHF. In DNA form, the CDR3 reads TGTGCCACCGGGACAGGCCGCGGGCCCCAGCATTTT.

The chain joins TRBV19 to TRBJ2-5; D gene ambiguous. V was shortened by 6 bases and J by 5 bases, with 13 bases between the two germline ends. Germline CDR1 LNHDA, CDR2 SQIVND (reference sequence). The CDR3 has 13 residues. DNA for the CDR3: TGTGCCAGTAGCGTTGGGCGACGGGAGACCCAGTACTTC. Amino acid sequence: CASSVGRRETQYF.

V is TRBV19 and J is TRBJ1-2, with 8 bases fitting TRBD1. The CDR3 runs to 13 residues. CDR1 and CDR2 from the germline V gene are LNHDA and SQIVND (reference sequence). The trim removed 8 bases at V and 3 bases at J, leaving 5 bases unmatched. This chain's CDR3 is CASDRTGHYGYTF. The CDR3 DNA reads as TGTGCCAGTGACCGGACAGGGCACTATGGCTACACCTTC.

The chain recombines TRBV11-3 with TRBJ2-1, with a possible D match to TRBD1 (6 bases). Germline loops: CDR1 SGHNT, CDR2 YENEEA. Trimming left V 5 bases short and J 8 bases short, with 10 bases between. This CDR3 comprises 12 residues. CDR3 protein: CASSPGGYEQFF. For the CDR3, the DNA is TGTGCCAGCAGCCCTGGGGGCTATGAGCAGTTCTTC.

In regard to this clone: The same CDR3 is also encoded by other DNA sequences in this sample. The chain combines TRBV28 with TRBJ2-1; TRBD1 agrees at 8 bases. V lost 6 bases, J lost 7 bases, and 11 bases stayed unmatched. The germline V gene has CDR1 MDHEN and CDR2 SYDVKM. The CDR3 is made up of 15 amino acids. The CDR3 nucleotides are TGTGCCAGCAGCCCTCTAAGGACAGGGAATAATGAGCAGTTCTTC. Protein product: CASSPLRTGNNEQFF. Variable domain in full (rest from reference TRBV28 and TRBJ2-1): DVKVTQSSRYLVKRTGEKVFLECVQDMDHENMFWYRQDPGLGLRLIYFSYDVKMKEKGDIPEGYSVSREKKERFSLILESASTNQTSMYLCASSPLRTGNNEQFFGPGTRLTVL.

This chain connects TRBV27 to TRBJ1-2; 8 bases are a match to TRBD1. The CDR3 has 15 residues. Losses at the gene ends were 2 bases for V and 4 bases for J; bases not matched to a gene: 6. The germline V gene encodes CDR1 MNHEY and CDR2 SMNVEV (reference sequence). Here the CDR3 reads CASSLNQGARYGYTF. The CDR3 DNA sequence: TGTGCCAGCAGTTTAAACCAGGGGGCCCGCTATGGCTACACCTTC.

The chain joins TRBV5-6 to TRBJ1-1; 7 positions agree with TRBD1. After removal of 6 bases from V and 3 bases from J, the junction contained 5 bases not matched to a gene. This CDR3 spans 13 amino acids. Germline V CDR1 and CDR2: SGHDT, YYEEEE. CDR3 loop: CASIHRGYTEAFF. The CDR3 DNA reads TGTGCCAGCATCCACAGGGGATACACTGAAGCTTTCTTT.

This chain joins TRBV5-6 and TRBJ1-2; tentative D call: TRBD1 (6 bases). Looked up from germline, CDR1 is SGHDT and CDR2 is YYEEEE. V dropped 0 bases and J dropped 3 bases, with 12 bases sitting between them. CDR3 length: 15 amino acids. The CDR3 coding sequence is TGTGCCAGCAGCTTGGGCGGGGGGCGAGACTATGGCTACACCTTC. It translates to CASSLGGGRDYGYTF.

Points on this clone: The same CDR3 can be traced to other DNA sequences in this sample. The V call is TRBV29-1, the J call TRBJ2-7; D is perhaps TRBD1 (6 bases). The V gene lost 4 bases and the J gene lost 4 bases, with 8 bases spanning the gap. Germline CDR1 SQVTM, CDR2 ANQGSEA. This CDR3 region has 11 residues. CDR3 sequence (DNA): TGCAGCGTTGGGGACACTTACGAGCAGTACGTC. Translating gives CSVGDTYEQYV.

The genes are TRBV3-1 (or the pseudogene TRBV3-2) and TRBJ1-4; TRBD1 matches at 7 bases. J was trimmed by 10 bases and V by 8 bases; bases with no gene match: 7. CDR3 length: 12 amino acids. Germline lookup yields CDR1 LGHDT and CDR2 YNNKEL (reference sequence). CDR3 nucleotide sequence: TGTGCCAGCGGGACAGAGGGGGGAAAACTGTTTTTT. The encoded protein is CASGTEGGKLFF.

The V and J genes are TRBV19 and TRBJ2-7; D ambiguous. This CDR3 is 12 amino acids long. Germline CDR1 and CDR2: LNHDA and SQIVND (reference sequence). V gave up 4 bases and J gave up 3 bases, with 7 bases separating them. CDR3 coding DNA: TGTGCCAGTAGTAACTCTCTCTACGAGCAGTACTTC. Protein product: CASSNSLYEQYF.

V and J are TRBV19 and TRBJ1-1; D is uncertain. Per the germline V gene, CDR1 is LNHDA and CDR2 is SQIVND (reference sequence). V lost 4 bases to trimming and J lost 0 bases, with 12 bases between them. This CDR3 is 15 amino acids long. As DNA, the CDR3 is TGTGCCAGTAGTAGAGGCCAATCCATGAACACTGAAGCTTTCTTT. It translates to CASSRGQSMNTEAFF.

The chain uses TRBV11-3 and TRBJ1-2; D is uncertain. The V gene lost 5 bases and the J gene lost 8 bases, with 9 bases spanning the gap. Germline CDR1 and CDR2: SGHNT and YENEEA. The CDR3 is made up of 11 amino acids. The CDR3 loop reads CASSPPRGYTF. The CDR3 DNA sequence: TGTGCCAGCAGCCCCCCCCGGGGCTACACCTTC.

The genes are TRBV6-1 and TRBJ1-1; tentative D call: TRBD1 (6 bases). This CDR3 is built from 12 residues. In germline, CDR1 is MNHNS, CDR2 SASEGT. The V end lost 9 bases, the J end lost 7 bases, and 15 bases lay between the germline ends. This CDR3 is CASNQGIGEAFF. The CDR3 DNA reads TGTGCCAGTAACCAGGGGATCGGTGAAGCTTTCTTT.

This sequence joins TRBV6-1 and TRBJ1-2; the D gene is possibly TRBD1 (6 bases). V was clipped by 2 bases and J by 2 bases, with 9 bases between them. The length of the CDR3 is 14 residues. Per the germline V gene, CDR1 is MNHNS and CDR2 is SASEGT. CDR3 coding DNA: TGTGCCAGCAGTGAACTGGACAGCAACTATGGCTACACCTTC. Translation: CASSELDSNYGYTF.